Listed below are T cell receptor beta chains from one sample, sequenced in a study of cytomegalovirus exposure and HLA in healthy donors. Sequencing used immunoSEQ multiplex PCR; TCRdb keeps in-frame clones, though not all of them. The table lists around 250,000 clones, around 90% of them singletons. The sample taken for sequencing was PBMCs. The receptors shown here come from a girl aged 2-10 years in good health and CMV-seronegative. The CDR3 runs from the conserved cysteine through the conserved F or W. A D gene is named only where the DNA matches it firmly. The size of a clone is reported for some rows only, either as once, few or many, or as a class for expanded clones.

-	TRBV6-5	TRBJ1-4	-	TGTGCCAGCACCGGAGTAGGGGGTCAAAAACTGTTTTTT	CASTGVGGQKLFF
-	TRBV27	TRBJ2-5	TRBD2	TGTGCCAGCAGACACCAGGAAAACGCGGGGGGGGAGACCCAGTACTTC	CASRHQENAGGETQYF
once	TRBV30	TRBJ2-5	TRBD2	TGTGCCTGGAGTCCAGGACTAACGGGGGGTCGAGAGACCCAGTACTTC	CAWSPGLTGGRETQYF
-	TRBV7-2	TRBJ2-1	-	TGTGCCAGCAGCTTAGGTACTAGCAAATACAATGAGCAGTTCTTC	CASSLGTSKYNEQFF
-	TRBV27	TRBJ1-4	TRBD1	TGTGCCAGCAGTGGACTTGGGACAGGGAATGAAAAACTGTTTTTT	CASSGLGTGNEKLFF
-	TRBV6-5	TRBJ2-7	TRBD2	TGTGCCAGCAGTTACGATCCGGGAGGCACCTACGAGCAGTACTTC	CASSYDPGGTYEQYF
-	TRBV28	TRBJ2-7	-	TGTGCCAGCAGTTTAGTAGGTATCGGGGACTACGAGCAGTACTTC	CASSLVGIGDYEQYF
-	TRBV28	TRBJ1-1	-	TGTGCCAGCAGCCCGGGCAGGGCCAACGCTGAAGCTTTCTTT	CASSPGRANAEAFF
-	TRBV5-8	TRBJ1-5	TRBD1	TGTGCCAGCAGCCAAGGGACAGATAGCAATCAGCCCCAGCATTTT	CASSQGTDSNQPQHF
-	TRBV7-9	TRBJ1-2	TRBD1	TGTGCCAGCAGCTTAGTCCGGGACAGGGAAAATGGCTACACCTTC	CASSLVRDRENGYTF
-	TRBV5-6	TRBJ1-5	-	TGTGCCAGCAGCTTACAGGGTAGGGGGAATCAGCCCCAGCATTTT	CASSLQGRGNQPQHF
-	TRBV9	TRBJ1-1	-	TGTGCCAGCAGCGCGGGGGTAGGCACTGAAGCTTTCTTT	CASSAGVGTEAFF
-	TRBV5-4	TRBJ1-4	-	TGTGCCAGCAGCTCACAGGGTCGGGGAGATGAAAAACTGTTTTTT	CASSSQGRGDEKLFF
-	TRBV25-1	TRBJ2-5	-	TGTGCCAGCAGTGAACCAGGGGGGTGGGAAGAGACCCAGTACTTC	CASSEPGGWEETQYF
-	TRBV6-6	TRBJ1-5	TRBD1	TGTGCCAGCACCAGGGTGGGACAGACTAATCAGCCCCAGCATTTT	CASTRVGQTNQPQHF
-	TRBV7-9	TRBJ1-1	-	TGTTCCAGCAGCTTAGTGGGGGGGGGTGAAGCTTTCTTT	CSSSLVGGGEAFF